This is a list of T cell receptor beta chains from one sample in a study of T cell changes during pregnancy in multiple sclerosis. Measured with immunoSEQ multiplex PCR; TCRdb has only the in-frame clones, and not every one. The sample holds tens of thousands of clones; roughly nine tenths are singletons and the top ten take just under 0.3%. The material sequenced was CD4+ T cells from peripheral blood mononuclear cells, taken in the third trimester of pregnancy. The receptors stem from a female donor in good health, enrolled as a control in a pregnancy study. Each CDR3 is given with its conserved first and last residue. D genes are given only for firm matches. Part of the rows lack a size; the others show once, few, many or a class for expanded clones.

J gene | V gene | clone size | D gene | CDR3 protein | CDR3 DNA
TRBJ2-1 | TRBV10-2 | NA | NA | CASSDPLAMDEQFF | TGCGCCAGCAGTGACCCACTAGCTATGGATGAGCAGTTCTTC
TRBJ2-2 | TRBV12-5 | NA | NA | CASGWGLGRKGGELFF | TGTGCTAGTGGTTGGGGCCTGGGAAGGAAGGGAGGGGAGCTGTTTTTT
TRBJ1-2 | TRBV28 | NA | NA | CASSSGGSNYGYTF | TGTGCCAGCAGTTCGGGTGGATCCAACTATGGCTACACCTTC
TRBJ2-7 | TRBV7-6 | once | TRBD1 | CASSVSPTSTGTGSYEQYF | TGTGCCAGCAGCGTGTCACCTACAAGTACGGGGACAGGTTCCTACGAGCAGTACTTC
TRBJ2-1 | TRBV27 | once | NA | CASRFHRDPNEQFF | TGTGCCAGCAGATTCCACAGGGACCCCAATGAGCAGTTCTTC
TRBJ2-2 | TRBV2 | NA | TRBD2 | CASTWGGAGELFF | TGTGCCAGCACCTGGGGGGGGGCCGGGGAGCTGTTTTTT
TRBJ1-3 | TRBV7-9 | NA | TRBD1 | CASSLGRTGTGNTIYF | TGTGCCAGCAGCTTAGGCAGGACAGGGACTGGAAACACCATATATTTT
TRBJ2-3 | TRBV11-2 | NA | NA | CASSFTGSTDTQYF | TGTGCCAGCAGCTTTACCGGGAGCACAGATACGCAGTATTTT
TRBJ2-7 | TRBV7-7 | NA | TRBD2 | CASSPSGGDSYEQYF | TGTGCTAGCAGCCCTAGCGGGGGCGACTCCTACGAGCAGTACTTC
TRBJ1-1 | TRBV5-6 | few | TRBD1 | CASSRDRKLEAFF | TGTGCCAGCAGCCGGGACAGAAAACTTGAAGCTTTCTTT
TRBJ2-2 | TRBV14 | NA | NA | CASSRKGQKNTGELFF | TGTGCCAGCAGCCGAAAAGGACAAAAGAACACCGGGGAGCTGTTTTTT
TRBJ1-3 | TRBV5-6 | NA | NA | CASSFGQTLNTIYF | TGTGCCAGCAGCTTTGGGCAGACGTTGAACACCATATATTTT
TRBJ2-3 | TRBV18 | NA | NA | CASYQPLVGTDTQYF | TGTGCCAGCTATCAACCTCTAGTAGGCACAGATACGCAGTATTTT
TRBJ1-1 | TRBV19 | NA | TRBD1 | CASSILSGQEAFF | TGTGCCAGTAGTATACTTTCGGGACAGGAAGCTTTCTTT
TRBJ1-2 | TRBV5-1 | once | NA | CASSIDRPRANYGYTF | TGCGCCAGCAGCATCGACAGGCCGAGGGCTAACTATGGCTACACCTTC
TRBJ1-1 | TRBV29-1 | NA | NA | CSAMGHPGTEAFF | TGCAGCGCTATGGGACACCCCGGCACTGAAGCTTTCTTT
TRBJ1-5 | TRBV10-3 | NA | NA | CAISDGAGAGQPQHF | TGTGCCATCAGTGACGGAGCAGGGGCGGGTCAGCCCCAGCATTTT
TRBJ2-5 | TRBV11-2 | NA | TRBD2 | CASSLVALAGGQETQYF | TGTGCCAGCAGCTTAGTAGCGCTAGCGGGGGGACAAGAGACCCAGTACTTC
TRBJ2-7 | TRBV18 | NA | TRBD2 | CASSPGLAGSEQYF | TGTGCCAGCTCACCGGGACTAGCGGGGTCCGAGCAGTACTTC
TRBJ1-6 | TRBV27 | NA | NA | CASRSTPGNSPLHF | TGTGCCAGCAGATCGACTCCGGGGAATTCACCCCTCCACTTT
TRBJ2-7 | TRBV6-1 | NA | NA | CASSERFRSYEQYF | TGTGCCAGCAGCGAGCGTTTTAGGTCCTACGAGCAGTACTTC
TRBJ1-1 | TRBV7-9 | NA | NA | CASSLLGNTEAFF | TGTGCCAGCAGCCTCCTAGGGAACACTGAAGCTTTCTTT
TRBJ1-1 | TRBV11-2 | NA | NA | CASSLEGQNTEAFF | TGTGCCAGCAGCTTAGAAGGACAGAACACTGAAGCTTTCTTT
TRBJ2-3 | TRBV18 | NA | NA | CASSSTGTSDTQYF | TGTGCCAGCTCGTCGACAGGTACTTCGGATACGCAGTATTTT
TRBJ2-2 | TRBV7-9 | NA | TRBD2 | CASSLAGSGGHANTGELFF | TGTGCCAGCAGCTTAGCTGGTAGCGGGGGCCACGCGAACACCGGGGAGCTGTTTTTT
TRBJ1-2 | TRBV19 | few | NA | CASSISGGSGGGYTF | TGTGCCAGTAGTATATCGGGAGGGTCCGGGGGTGGCTACACCTTC
TRBJ1-2 | TRBV15 | NA | NA | CATSRGRGMNYGYTF | TGTGCCACCAGCAGAGGAAGGGGAATGAACTATGGCTACACCTTC
TRBJ1-1 | TRBV5-1 | NA | TRBD1 | CASSLAMDRGLDTEAFF | TGCGCCAGCAGCTTGGCCATGGACAGGGGGTTAGACACTGAAGCTTTCTTT
TRBJ2-5 | TRBV5-4 | NA | NA | CASSLGQSGETQYF | TGTGCCAGCAGCTTAGGACAGTCAGGGGAGACCCAGTACTTC
TRBJ2-7 | TRBV30 | NA | TRBD2 | CAWSRGETGEQYF | TGTGCCTGGAGTCGGGGGGAGACTGGGGAGCAGTACTTC
TRBJ1-1 | TRBV19 | NA | NA | CASSIGGVLNTEAFF | TGTGCCAGTAGTATAGGGGGGGTTCTGAACACTGAAGCTTTCTTT
TRBJ1-2 | TRBV19 | NA | NA | CASCSRVNYGYTF | TGTGCCAGTTGTTCGAGAGTTAACTATGGCTACACCTTC
TRBJ2-1 | TRBV5-4 | NA | TRBD2 | CASSGGVTASYNEQFF | TGTGCCAGCAGCGGGGGGGTGACAGCCTCCTACAATGAGCAGTTCTTC